A selection of T cell receptor beta chains follows, all from one sample in a study of blood T cell repertoires in COVID-19. Using immunoSEQ multiplex PCR, the repertoire was profiled, and TCRdb retains in-frame clones only, with some absent. The sample lists about 210,000 clones; about 91% were seen once. Specimen: peripheral blood. The receptors shown here come from a man in his thirties or forties with acute or convalescent COVID-19. The CDR3 runs from the conserved cysteine through the conserved F or W. Each record gives: V gene, J gene, clone size, D gene, CDR3 DNA, CDR3 protein. D genes are given only for firm matches. Some rows have no size entry. The others give once, few or many, or a class for an expanded clone.

TRBV7-3	TRBJ2-1	.	TRBD2	TGTGCCAGCAGCTTAATTAGCGGGGGGATTGTTGAGCAGTTCTTC	CASSLISGGIVEQFF
TRBV27	TRBJ2-1	few	TRBD2	TGTGCCAGCAGTCTAAGACTAGCGGGAGGGGGGCCCTACAATGAGCAGTTCTTC	CASSLRLAGGGPYNEQFF
TRBV7-9	TRBJ1-1	.	TRBD1	TGTGCCAGCAGCTTAAGAGGACAGGGGGCTTACGCTGAAGCTTTCTTT	CASSLRGQGAYAEAFF
TRBV28	TRBJ2-7	few	.	TGTGCCAGCAGTTTGCCAGGGGTGGACGAGCAGTACTTC	CASSLPGVDEQYF
TRBV7-8	TRBJ1-5	.	.	TGTGCCAGCAGCTTAGAACTGAGCAATCAGCCCCAGCATTTT	CASSLELSNQPQHF
TRBV7-2	TRBJ1-2	.	.	TGTGCCAGCAGCTTATCACAGGGCGCCTATGGCTACACCTTC	CASSLSQGAYGYTF
TRBV6-5	TRBJ1-2	.	TRBD1	TGTGCCAGCAGTTACACGGGACAGGGGCATGGCTACACCTTC	CASSYTGQGHGYTF
TRBV27	TRBJ2-1	.	.	TGTGCCAGCAGTTTTAGGACTAGGGGGAGCAATGAGCAGTTCTTC	CASSFRTRGSNEQFF
TRBV2	TRBJ2-2	.	TRBD2	TGTGCCAGCACCGAGGGACTAGCGAGGAAGGGCGGGGAGCTGTTTTTT	CASTEGLARKGGELFF
TRBV7-3	TRBJ2-1	.	.	TGTGCCAGCAGCTTAATTCAGTACAATGAGCAGTTCTTC	CASSLIQYNEQFF
TRBV19	TRBJ2-7	.	TRBD2	TGTGCCAGTAGTATAGCAGGGACTAACTACGAGCAGTACTTC	CASSIAGTNYEQYF
TRBV7-6	TRBJ1-1	few	.	TGTGCCAGCAGCTTAGTGGCCGTAAGTGAAGCTTTCTTT	CASSLVAVSEAFF
TRBV2	TRBJ2-7	few	TRBD2	TGTGCCAGCAGCGAACCAGGGACTAGCGGGTTAGCTAGAGAGCAGTACTTC	CASSEPGTSGLAREQYF
TRBV7-9	TRBJ1-2	.	.	TGTGCCTCCGCAGGGGCCCTCTATGGCTACACCTTC	CASAGALYGYTF
TRBV29-1	TRBJ1-1	.	TRBD1	TGCAGCGCTGGACAGGGTGCCACTGAAGCTTTCTTT	CSAGQGATEAFF
TRBV10-3	TRBJ1-5	once	TRBD1	TGTGCCATCAGTGATCCGGGACAGGGTATTCTCAGTCAGCCCCAGCATTTT	CAISDPGQGILSQPQHF
TRBV6-1	TRBJ2-7	.	TRBD2	TGTGCCAGCAGTGATAAGTTGTTGGGACTAGTTGGCGACGAGCAGTACTTC	CASSDKLLGLVGDEQYF
TRBV19	TRBJ2-4	.	.	TGTGCCAGTAGTATAGATCTATCCAGGGGTAACATTCAGTACTTC	CASSIDLSRGNIQYF
TRBV5-5	TRBJ2-2	.	.	TGTGCCAGCAGCCCTCGGGGGGGGGAGCTGTTTTTT	CASSPRGGELFF
TRBV7-9	TRBJ2-6	.	TRBD1	TGTGCCAGCAGCCCTGTAAGACAGGGGGCTATGGGGGCCAACGTCCTGACTTTC	CASSPVRQGAMGANVLTF
TRBV6-5	TRBJ2-3	.	TRBD1	TGTGCCAGCGACAGGACAGGGGCAGATACGCAGTATTTT	CASDRTGADTQYF
TRBV7-8	TRBJ1-1	.	TRBD1	TGTGCCAGCAGCTTCTACCGACAGGGGACCACTGAAGCTTTCTTT	CASSFYRQGTTEAFF
TRBV14	TRBJ2-7	.	TRBD2	TGTGCCAGCAGCTTATCGACGGGAGGGCCCTACGAGCAGTACTTC	CASSLSTGGPYEQYF
TRBV12-5	TRBJ2-1	.	.	TGTGCTAGTGGTACGACACTTAGCTCCTACAATGAGCAGTTCTTC	CASGTTLSSYNEQFF
TRBV5-1	TRBJ2-7	.	.	TGCGCCAGCAGCGCGCGGGACGGTCCCCTGGGGGAGCAGTACTTC	CASSARDGPLGEQYF
TRBV18	TRBJ1-5	.	TRBD1	TGTGCCAGCTCCGGACAGGGAGCGAGCAATCAGCCCCAGCATTTT	CASSGQGASNQPQHF
TRBV6-5	TRBJ2-3	.	TRBD1	TGTGCCAGCAGTTACTCGAGGACAGGGGTTTTAGATACGCAGTATTTT	CASSYSRTGVLDTQYF
TRBV5-4	TRBJ2-7	.	TRBD2	TGTGCCAGCAGCTCGAATGGACTAGCGGACTACTTC	CASSSNGLADYF
TRBV2	TRBJ1-4	.	TRBD1	TGTGCCAGCATTCCGGGACAGGGGTCTGAAAAACTGTTTTTT	CASIPGQGSEKLFF
TRBV10-3	TRBJ1-2	.	TRBD1	TGTGCCATCAGTGAGTCGAGGGACAGGGGAAGGGGCTACACCTTC	CAISESRDRGRGYTF
TRBV14	TRBJ1-2	.	.	TGTGCCAGCAGCCCAACAGACAGCTATAACTATGGCTACACCTTC	CASSPTDSYNYGYTF
TRBV27	TRBJ2-1	once	.	TGTGCCAGCAGTTTTATAGCGGACGCCTACAATGAGCAGTTCTTC	CASSFIADAYNEQFF
TRBV9	TRBJ1-5	.	.	TGTGCCAGCAGCGTTGGGGCGGGCAATCAGCCCCAGCATTTT	CASSVGAGNQPQHF
TRBV15	TRBJ2-1	.	TRBD2	TGTGCCACCAGCAGAGACCCATGGACTAGCGGGAGTTTTGAGCAGTTCTTC	CATSRDPWTSGSFEQFF
TRBV4-1	TRBJ2-3	.	TRBD2	TGCGCCAGCAGCGATCCGGGACTAGCGGGATTATCAGATACGCAGTATTTT	CASSDPGLAGLSDTQYF
TRBV3-1/TRBV3-2	TRBJ2-7	.	TRBD1	TGTGCCAGCAGCCAGAACAGGGGGTACGAGCAGTACTTC	CASSQNRGYEQYF
TRBV5-1	TRBJ2-3	.	TRBD2	TGCGCCAGCAGCTACCTGGGACTAGCGGGGGGTACAGATACGCAGTATTTT	CASSYLGLAGGTDTQYF
TRBV11-2	TRBJ2-3	.	TRBD1	TGTGCCAGCAGGGACAGGGGCATTAGCACAGATACGCAGTATTTT	CASRDRGISTDTQYF